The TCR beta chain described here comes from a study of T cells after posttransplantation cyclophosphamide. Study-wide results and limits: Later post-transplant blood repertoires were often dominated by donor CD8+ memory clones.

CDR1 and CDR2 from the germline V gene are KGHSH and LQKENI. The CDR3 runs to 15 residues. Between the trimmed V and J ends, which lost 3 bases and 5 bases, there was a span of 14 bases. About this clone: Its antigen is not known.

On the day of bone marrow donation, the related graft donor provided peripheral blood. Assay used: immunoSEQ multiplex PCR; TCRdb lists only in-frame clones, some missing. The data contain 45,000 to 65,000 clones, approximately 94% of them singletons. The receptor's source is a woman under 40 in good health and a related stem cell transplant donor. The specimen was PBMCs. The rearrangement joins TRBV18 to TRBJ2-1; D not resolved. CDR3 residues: CASSPRQANNNEQFF. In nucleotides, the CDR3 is TGTGCCAGCTCACCTCGGCAGGCTAATAACAATGAGCAGTTCTTC.